Listed below are T cell receptor beta chains from one sample, sequenced in a study of human T cells and chemical hapten exposure. TCRdb redid the calling of the RACE reads with MiXCR, one entry per CDR3 protein. The sample lists approximately 340,000 distinct CDR3 sequences; approximately 6.9% were seen once. Sequenced material: whole blood, taken in connection with sensitization to the hapten diphenylcyclopropenone (DPC). The receptors originated from a woman under 30 with alopecia areata. Some clones in this sample may be carry-over from other donors' samples. Both conserved end residues are part of each CDR3. D genes are given only for firm matches. A clone size is listed for some rows: how often the clone was seen (once, few, many), or a class if it is expanded.

V	D	J	size	CDR3	DNA
TRBV4-1	-	TRBJ2-3	many	CASSQDSPHPTRTDTQYF	TGCGCCAGCAGCCAAGATAGTCCCCATCCAACAAGGACAGATACGCAGTATTTT
TRBV29-1	TRBD1	TRBJ1-1	-	CSVHRDSAASTEAFF	TGCAGCGTGCACCGGGACAGCGCCGCGTCAACTGAAGCTTTCTTT
TRBV6-5	TRBD1	TRBJ1-1	few	CASSYSYTTGQLNTEAFF	TGTGCCAGCAGTTACTCCTATACGACGGGACAGCTTAACACTGAAGCTTTCTTT
TRBV2	-	TRBJ2-5	-	CASARETQYF	TGTGCCAGCGCCCGGGAGACCCAGTACTTC
TRBV12-3/TRBV12-4	TRBD1	TRBJ1-6	few	CASSFRDRRNSPLHF	TGTGCCAGCAGTTTCCGGGACAGGAGAAATTCACCCCTCCACTTT
TRBV9	-	TRBJ2-7	many	CASSVDSRPGHEQYF	TGTGCCAGCAGCGTAGACAGCCGACCAGGCCACGAGCAGTACTTC
TRBV7-9	-	TRBJ1-1	-	CASSLEGFTEAFF	TGTGCCAGCAGCTTAGAGGGGTTCACTGAAGCTTTCTTT
TRBV7-9	-	TRBJ1-4	few	CASSSSRGRGDLFF	TGTGCCAGCAGCTCTAGCCGGGGCAGGGGTGATTTGTTTTTT
TRBV18	-	TRBJ1-1	many	CASSPKDPNTEAFF	TGTGCCAGCTCACCGAAGGACCCAAACACTGAAGCTTTCTTT
TRBV12-3/TRBV12-4	-	TRBJ1-2	-	CASKAGSEYGYTF	TGTGCCAGCAAGGCAGGGTCTGAGTATGGCTACACCTTC
TRBV12-3/TRBV12-4	-	TRBJ2-3	many	CASSLAQLADTQYF	TGTGCCAGCAGTTTAGCGCAGTTAGCAGATACGCAGTATTTT
TRBV12-3/TRBV12-4	-	TRBJ1-1	many	CASSSRLTGGATEAFF	TGTGCCAGCAGTTCCCGTTTGACAGGCGGGGCCACTGAAGCTTTCTTT
TRBV7-9	TRBD2	TRBJ2-3	-	CASSPASGGASDTQYF	TGTGCCAGCAGCCCTGCTAGCGGGGGGGCGTCAGATACGCAGTATTTT
TRBV10-3	TRBD1	TRBJ2-2	-	CATENSHSQGAKNTGELFF	TGTGCCACCGAAAACTCTCACTCACAGGGGGCGAAGAACACCGGGGAGCTGTTTTTT
TRBV6-5	-	TRBJ2-1	-	CASSYQGNLNNEQFF	TGTGCCAGCAGTTACCAAGGAAATTTAAACAATGAGCAGTTCTTC
TRBV6-6	-	TRBJ2-5	few	CASSYSMGRGETQYF	TGTGCCAGCAGTTACTCGATGGGCAGGGGAGAGACCCAGTACTTC
TRBV6-2/TRBV6-3	-	TRBJ1-2	-	CASSYSNGLVYGYTF	TGTGCCAGCAGTTACTCGAACGGCCTAGTTTATGGCTACACCTTC
TRBV5-1	-	TRBJ1-5	-	CASSLYGDSNQPQHF	TGCGCCAGCAGCTTGTACGGGGATAGCAATCAGCCCCAGCATTTT
TRBV10-3	-	TRBJ1-3	few	CAADSSGNTIYF	TGCGCCGCCGATAGCTCTGGAAACACCATATATTTT
TRBV5-4	-	TRBJ2-3	many	CASSLDTGDTQYF	TGTGCCAGCAGCTTGGATACTGGAGATACGCAGTATTTT
TRBV7-2	TRBD1	TRBJ1-3	-	CASSPTDRHSGNTIYF	TGTGCCAGCAGCCCTACGGACAGGCACTCTGGAAACACCATATATTTT
TRBV6-2/TRBV6-3	TRBD1	TRBJ2-1	-	CASTPGRGTYNEQFF	TGTGCCAGCACCCCAGGCAGGGGGACCTACAATGAGCAGTTCTTC
TRBV10-3	-	TRBJ1-2	-	CAISGSTGNYGYTF	TGTGCCATCAGTGGGTCGACAGGAAACTATGGCTACACCTTC
TRBV6-6	-	TRBJ1-2	few	CASSYDTLTSYGYTF	TGTGCCAGCAGTTATGATACCCTAACAAGCTATGGCTACACCTTC
TRBV5-6	TRBD1	TRBJ1-2	many	CASSLAGTGLRSYTF	TGTGCCAGCAGCTTAGCCGGGACAGGACTCCGGAGCTACACCTTC
TRBV27	TRBD2	TRBJ2-7	-	CASSYTSGGFNEQYF	TGTGCCAGCAGCTATACTAGCGGGGGGTTTAACGAGCAGTACTTC
TRBV5-6	-	TRBJ1-1	many	CASSPPGDSYTEAFF	TGTGCCAGCAGCCCACCAGGGGATTCATACACTGAAGCTTTCTTT
TRBV7-2	-	TRBJ2-3	few	CASSPRGVDTQYF	TGTGCCAGCAGCCCACGCGGGGTAGATACGCAGTATTTT
TRBV9	TRBD1	TRBJ2-1	many	CASSTDRGVREQFF	TGTGCCAGCAGCACTGACAGGGGAGTGAGGGAGCAGTTCTTC
TRBV11-2	TRBD2	TRBJ2-1	-	CASSLETSPNNEQFF	TGTGCCAGCAGCTTAGAGACTAGCCCCAACAATGAGCAGTTCTTC
TRBV12-3/TRBV12-4	TRBD1	TRBJ1-5	many	CASSFGQDNQPQHF	TGTGCCAGCAGTTTTGGACAGGATAATCAGCCCCAGCATTTT
TRBV7-9	TRBD1	TRBJ2-3	many	CASSTDRGQTDTQYF	TGTGCCAGCAGCACAGACAGGGGGCAGACAGATACGCAGTATTTT
TRBV18	-	TRBJ1-5	many	CASSPPGQPQHF	TGTGCCAGCTCACCACCCGGGCAGCCCCAGCATTTT
TRBV4-3	-	TRBJ2-7	-	CASSQVNRGTPQPYEQYF	TGCGCCAGCAGCCAAGTAAACCGTGGGACACCACAACCGTACGAGCAGTACTTC
TRBV7-9	-	TRBJ1-6	few	CASSPDRSPLHF	TGTGCCAGCAGCCCTGATAGATCACCCCTCCACTTT
TRBV5-1	TRBD2	TRBJ2-7	few	CASSPGTSGVTYEQYF	TGCGCCAGCAGCCCGGGGACTAGCGGGGTCACCTACGAGCAGTACTTC
TRBV7-2	-	TRBJ2-5	-	CASSSIIGETQYF	TGTGCCAGCAGCTCGATCATTGGGGAGACCCAGTACTTC